The 5 T cell receptor beta chains presented below share a single source sample, sequenced in a study of blood T cell repertoires in COVID-19. Measured with immunoSEQ multiplex PCR; TCRdb has only the in-frame clones, and not every one. This sample yields 150,000 to 200,000 clones, of which approximately 73% are seen a single time; roughly 17% belongs to the top ten. Source material: PBMCs or T cells enriched from blood (not recorded which). Receptors originate from a woman aged 45-59 years with acute COVID-19.

J is TRBJ1-1 and V is TRBV19; D perhaps matches TRBD1 (6 bases). The germline V and J ends were trimmed by 5 bases and 3 bases, with 16 bases remaining between them. This CDR3 comprises 15 residues. CDR1 is LNHDA and CDR2 is SQIVND in the germline V gene (reference sequence). The CDR3 spells CASSGGRGGDTEAFF. CDR3 nucleotide sequence: TGTGCCAGTAGTGGGGGGCGCGGGGGAGACACTGAAGCTTTCTTT.

In this sample, this clone turned up many times. V and J are TRBV9 and TRBJ1-5; 7 nucleotides match TRBD1. CDR1 and CDR2 from the germline V gene are SGDLS and YYNGEE. This CDR3 is 16 amino acids long. V lost 2 bases to trimming and J lost 6 bases; unmatched junction nucleotides: 11. CDR3 bases: TGTGCCAGCAGCGTCGGGAAAGGGGGCGCGACTCAGCCCCAGCATTTT. Its translation: CASSVGKGGATQPQHF.

This clone was detected only once. The genes are TRBV2 and TRBJ1-2, with 8 bases identical to TRBD1. Germline CDR1 is SNHLY and CDR2 is FYNNEI. Germline trimming cut 4 bases from V and 11 bases from J; bases unmatched to any gene: 6. The length of the CDR3 is 12 residues. The CDR3 sequence: CASSGGQGHYTF. The CDR3 DNA sequence: TGTGCCAGCAGTGGTGGACAGGGCCATTACACCTTC.

The rearrangement links TRBV11-2 to TRBJ2-5; TRBD2 might be the D (7 bases). The CDR3 consists of 14 residues. V lost 5 bases and J lost 2, with 12 bases in between. The V gene's germline CDR1 is SGHAT and CDR2 FQNNGV. CDR3 bases: TGTGCCAGCAGCGTGGGGGGGCCGCAAGAGACCCAGTACTTC. Protein: CASSVGGPQETQYF.

The chain is built from TRBV28 and TRBJ1-4; 9 nucleotides match TRBD1. The ends lost 5 bases at V and 5 bases at J; junction bases unmatched: 9. Germline CDR1 reads MDHEN; CDR2 reads SYDVKM. The CDR3 has 16 amino acids. The CDR3, as DNA: TGTGCCAGCAGTAGGCCAACAGGGGGCGCGAATGAAAAACTGTTTTTT. Protein sequence: CASSRPTGGANEKLFF.